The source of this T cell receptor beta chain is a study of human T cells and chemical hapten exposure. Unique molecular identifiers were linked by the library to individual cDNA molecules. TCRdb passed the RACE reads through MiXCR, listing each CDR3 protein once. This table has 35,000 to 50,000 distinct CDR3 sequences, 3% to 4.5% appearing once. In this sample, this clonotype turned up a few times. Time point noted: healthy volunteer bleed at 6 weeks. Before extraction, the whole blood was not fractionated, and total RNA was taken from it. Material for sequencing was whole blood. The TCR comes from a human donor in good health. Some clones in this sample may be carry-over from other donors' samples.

The CDR3 loop reads CSVGRDRGYEQYF. CDR3 nucleotide sequence: TGCAGCGTTGGCCGGGACAGGGGTTACGAGCAGTACTTC. The chain is built from TRBV29-1 and TRBJ2-7; 10 bases are shared with TRBD1. The V gene's germline CDR1 is SQVTM and CDR2 ANQGSEA. The J segment lost 4 bases and the V segment lost 4 bases, leaving 4 bases of the junction unmatched. This CDR3 spans 13 amino acids.